This TCR beta chain was sequenced during a study of shared clonotypes between healthy human individuals. With unsorted samples, genomic DNA was obtained from about 90 million PBMCs. In this sample, this clone turned up a few times. This CDR3 comprises 11 residues. The V gene's germline CDR1 is MDHEN and CDR2 SYDVKM. V gave up 7 bases and J gave up 10 bases, with 10 bases separating them. Data came from immunoSEQ multiplex PCR; TCRdb stores just in-frame clones and leaves some out. The sample consists of more than 450,000 clones, 79% of them appearing once. The source material was PBMCs. The sequence came from a woman in her forties in good health. Some clones in this sample may be carry-over from other donors' samples. The J gene is TRBJ1-4, the V gene TRBV28, with unresolved D. The chain's CDR3 is CASTQRAKLFF. For the CDR3, the DNA is TGTGCCAGCACCCAACGGGCAAAACTGTTTTTT.